Following are 3 T cell receptor beta chains from one sample sequenced in a study of cytomegalovirus exposure and HLA in healthy donors. The primer mix had 60 Vbeta and 13 Jbeta primers. Using immunoSEQ multiplex PCR, the repertoire was profiled, and TCRdb retains in-frame clones only, with some absent. The sample contains about 200,000 clones, approximately 70% of which appear only once. Material for sequencing was PBMCs. All receptors come from a woman aged 25-40 years in good health and CMV-seronegative.

The chain recombines TRBV5-4 with TRBJ1-2, with 9 bases matching TRBD1. The CDR3 has 14 amino acids. The ends lost 0 bases at V and 5 bases at J; junction bases unmatched: 2. From germline, CDR1 is SGHNT and CDR2 YYREEE (reference sequence). This CDR3 reads CASSLGQGEYGYTF. CDR3 nucleotides: TGTGCCAGCAGCTTGGGACAGGGGGAATATGGCTACACCTTC.

This clone was seen more than once but under ten times. The chain uses TRBV19 and TRBJ1-5; no clear D gene. CDR3 length: 13 residues. Trimming removed 5 bases at V and 5 bases at J, with 10 bases between. Germline CDR1 and CDR2: LNHDA and SQIVND (reference sequence). CDR3 coding DNA: TGTGCCAGTAGTCAGAGGGCAGATCAGCCCCAGCATTTT. As protein: CASSQRADQPQHF. The full variable domain, completed using reference TRBV19 and TRBJ1-5, is DGGITQSPKYLFRKEGQNVTLSCEQNLNHDAMYWYRQDPGQGLRLIYYSQIVNDFQKGDIAEGYSVSREKKESFPLTVTSAQKNPTAFYLCASSQRADQPQHFGDGTRLSIL.

This clone was seen more than once but under ten times. V gene TRBV5-4 combines with J gene TRBJ1-3; 8 bases agree with TRBD1. V lost 4 bases to trimming and J lost 0 bases; unmatched junction nucleotides: 6. Germline V gene sequence: CDR1 SGHNT, CDR2 YYREEE (reference sequence). The CDR3 spans 16 residues. The CDR3 loop is CASSPGQVISGNTIYF. DNA for the CDR3: TGTGCCAGCAGCCCGGGACAGGTCATCTCTGGAAACACCATATATTTT.